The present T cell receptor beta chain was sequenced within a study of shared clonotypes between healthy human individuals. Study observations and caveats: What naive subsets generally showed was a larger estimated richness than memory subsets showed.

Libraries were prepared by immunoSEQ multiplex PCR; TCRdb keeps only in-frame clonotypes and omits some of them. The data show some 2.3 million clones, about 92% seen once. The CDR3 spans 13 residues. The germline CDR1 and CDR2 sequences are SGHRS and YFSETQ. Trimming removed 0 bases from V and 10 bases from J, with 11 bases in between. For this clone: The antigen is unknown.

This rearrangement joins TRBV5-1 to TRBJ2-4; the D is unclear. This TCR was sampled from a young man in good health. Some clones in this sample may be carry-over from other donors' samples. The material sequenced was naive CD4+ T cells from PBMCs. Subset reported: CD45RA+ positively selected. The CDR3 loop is CASSLADWKIQYF. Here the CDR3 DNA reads TGCGCCAGCAGCTTGGCCGATTGGAAGATTCAGTACTTC. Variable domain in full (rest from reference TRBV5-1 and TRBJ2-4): KAGVTQTPRYLIKTRGQQVTLSCSPISGHRSVSWYQQTPGQGLQFLFEYFSETQRNKGNFPGRFSGRQFSNSRSEMNVSTLELGDSALYLCASSLADWKIQYFGAGTRLSVL.